The source of this T cell receptor (beta chain) is a study of blood T cell repertoires in COVID-19. Study as a whole: Collection of acute and convalescent COVID-19 samples took place in the United States, Italy and Spain.

In the authors' workflow: Estimation of nucleated cell counts relied on the amplification of reference gene primers. TCRdb keeps only in-frame clones here, not all; method: immunoSEQ multiplex PCR. V and J calls and clone size come straight from that table; D and trimming were deduced from the DNA. The table includes some 150,000 clones, roughly four fifths detected once. The CDR3 runs to 13 residues. V lost 1 base and J lost 1, with 4 bases in between. Per the germline V gene, CDR1 is MNHNS and CDR2 is SASEGT. The TCR sequence derives from a woman at least 80 years old with active or convalescent COVID-19. Material for sequencing was peripheral blood. The chain combines TRBV6-1 with TRBJ1-1, with D unclear. The CDR3 nucleotides read TGTGCCAGCAGTGAAGTCAGGAACACTGAAGCTTTCTTT. As protein: CASSEVRNTEAFF.